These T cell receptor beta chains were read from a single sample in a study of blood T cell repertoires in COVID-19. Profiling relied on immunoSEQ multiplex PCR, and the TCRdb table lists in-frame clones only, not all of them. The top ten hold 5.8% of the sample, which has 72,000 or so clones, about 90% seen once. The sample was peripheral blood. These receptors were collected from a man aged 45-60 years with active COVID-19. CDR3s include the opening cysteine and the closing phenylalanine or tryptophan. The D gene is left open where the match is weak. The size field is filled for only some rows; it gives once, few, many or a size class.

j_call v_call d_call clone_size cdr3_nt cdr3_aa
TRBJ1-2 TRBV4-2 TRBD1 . TGTGCCAGCAGCCAAGAGAGGACAGGCCCAAGCTATGGCTACACCTTC CASSQERTGPSYGYTF
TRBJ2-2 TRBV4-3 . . TGCGCCAGCAGCCAAGATTGGCAGGGGCCTTTAGGCACCGGGGAGCTGTTTTTT CASSQDWQGPLGTGELFF
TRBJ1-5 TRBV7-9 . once TGTGCCAGCAGCTTATCCCTAGGAGGAGGAGATCAGCCCCAGCATTTT CASSLSLGGGDQPQHF
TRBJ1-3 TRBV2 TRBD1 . TGTGCCAGCAGTTCGTCCGGGACAGCCTACGGAAACACCATATATTTT CASSSSGTAYGNTIYF
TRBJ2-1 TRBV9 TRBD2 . TGTGCCAGCAGCGAGCGGGAATACAATGAGCAGTTCTTC CASSEREYNEQFF
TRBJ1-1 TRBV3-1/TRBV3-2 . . TGTGCCAGCAGCCAAGGTCAGGGGTGGAACACTGAAGCTTTCTTT CASSQGQGWNTEAFF
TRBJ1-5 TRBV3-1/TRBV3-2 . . TGTGCCAGCAGCCATACCCAGGGTGTTCAGCCCCAGCATTTT CASSHTQGVQPQHF
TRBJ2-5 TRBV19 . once TGTGCCAGTAGTAGGGAAGGGACTTACCAAGAGACCCAGTACTTC CASSREGTYQETQYF
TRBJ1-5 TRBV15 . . TGTGCCACCAGCAGAGCCCGACAGGCATTAAATCAGCCCCAGCATTTT CATSRARQALNQPQHF
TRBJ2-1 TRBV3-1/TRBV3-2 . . TGTGCCAGCAGCCAAGATGTAGCGTTATCCTACAATGAGCAGTTCTTC CASSQDVALSYNEQFF
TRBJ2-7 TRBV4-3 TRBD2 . TGCGCCAGCAGCCAAGATATGGGACTAGCCTACGAGCAGTACTTC CASSQDMGLAYEQYF
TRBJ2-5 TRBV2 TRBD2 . TGTGCCAGCATGGGGCTAGCGGGGGAAGAGACCCAGTACTTC CASMGLAGEETQYF
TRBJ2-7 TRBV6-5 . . TGTGCCAGCCTTCGTCAGGCAAGCTCCTACGAGCAGTACTTC CASLRQASSYEQYF
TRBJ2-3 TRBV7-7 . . TGTGCTAGCAGCTCACAGGGTCTCCCCACAGATACGCAGTATTTT CASSSQGLPTDTQYF
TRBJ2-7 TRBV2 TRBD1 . TGTGCCAGCAGCCGGACAGGGGACGAGCAGTACTTC CASSRTGDEQYF
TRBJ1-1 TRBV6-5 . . TGTGCCAGCACCTTAATGAAAGGCGGGTCTGAAGCTTTCTTT CASTLMKGGSEAFF
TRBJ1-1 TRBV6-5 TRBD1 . TGTGCCAGCAGTTACTTCAGGGGGCGAGGGAACACTGAAGCTTTCTTT CASSYFRGRGNTEAFF
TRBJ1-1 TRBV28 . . TGTGCCAGCAGTCACAGGGTACTAAAGAACACTGAAGCTTTCTTT CASSHRVLKNTEAFF
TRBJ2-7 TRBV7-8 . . TGTGCCAGCAGCTCCGGAGGAGGGAACGAGCAGTACTTC CASSSGGGNEQYF
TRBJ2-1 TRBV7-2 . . TGTGCCAGCAGCTTAGGCGCTAGTAGCAATGAGCAGTTCTTC CASSLGASSNEQFF
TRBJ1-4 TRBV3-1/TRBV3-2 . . TGTGCCAGCAGCGCCCGGGTCTCCCCTAATGAAAAACTGTTTTTT CASSARVSPNEKLFF
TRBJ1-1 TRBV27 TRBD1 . TGTGCCAGCAGCCTGACAGGGGCCACTGAAGCTTTCTTT CASSLTGATEAFF
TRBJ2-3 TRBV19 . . TGTGCCAGTAGTCTAACAGATACGCAGTATTTT CASSLTDTQYF
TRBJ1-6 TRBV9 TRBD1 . TGTGCCAGCAGCTTCGGACAGGGAGAGAATTCACCCCTCCACTTT CASSFGQGENSPLHF
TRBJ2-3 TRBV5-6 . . TGTGCCAGCAGCCGTTCGGAGGGCCTGACAGATACGCAGTATTTT CASSRSEGLTDTQYF
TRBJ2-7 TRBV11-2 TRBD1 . TGTGCCAGCAGCACCCTGACAGGGAAAGCCTACGAGCAGTACTTC CASSTLTGKAYEQYF
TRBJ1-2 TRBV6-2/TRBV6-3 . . TGTGCCAGCAGTTACTTTCGGACCGGGGGAAACTATGGCTACACCTTC CASSYFRTGGNYGYTF
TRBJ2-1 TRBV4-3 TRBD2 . TGCGCCAGCAGCCAAGATAGGAGGTTAGCGGGTAATGAGCAGTTCTTC CASSQDRRLAGNEQFF
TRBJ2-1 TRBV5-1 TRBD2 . TGCGCCAGCAGCCCCGGGACTAGCGCCATCATTTACAATGAGCAGTTCTTC CASSPGTSAIIYNEQFF
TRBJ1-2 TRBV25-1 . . TGTGCCAGCAGTGAACAGGGATTAGGTGGCTACACCTTC CASSEQGLGGYTF
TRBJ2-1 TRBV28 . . TGTGCCAGCAGTTTAGGAGACGTCTCCTACAATGAGCAGTTCTTC CASSLGDVSYNEQFF
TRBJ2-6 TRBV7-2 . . TGTGCCAGCAGCTTAGTAGGAGGGTTCGGGGCCAACGTCCTGACTTTC CASSLVGGFGANVLTF
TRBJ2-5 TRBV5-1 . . TGCGCCAGCAGCTCGTACCAAGAGACCCAGTACTTC CASSSYQETQYF
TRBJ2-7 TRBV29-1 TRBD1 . TGCAGCGTTGCCAGGACAGGATCCTCCTACGAGCAGTACTTC CSVARTGSSYEQYF
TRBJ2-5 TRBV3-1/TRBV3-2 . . TGTGCCAGCAGCCAAGATCCAGGGCAGGGAAAAGAGACCCAGTACTTC CASSQDPGQGKETQYF